The 20 T cell receptor beta chains below were found in one sample sequenced in a study of blood T cell repertoires in COVID-19. The protocol was immunoSEQ multiplex PCR, while the TCRdb copy is restricted to in-frame clones and leaves out a portion. The sample includes 350,000 or so clones, about nine tenths of them seen just once. The sample comprised peripheral blood. Receptors originate from an older woman with COVID-19, enrolled during active disease.

J is TRBJ1-1 and V is TRBV28, with D maybe TRBD1 (5 bases). The germline V gene encodes CDR1 MDHEN and CDR2 SYDVKM. Trimming removed 4 bases from V and 11 bases from J, with 14 bases in between. The CDR3 is 12 residues long. CDR3 loop: CASSSNPKGAFF. CDR3 DNA: TGTGCCAGCAGTTCGAATCCGAAGGGGGCTTTCTTT. Full variable domain (missing parts from reference TRBV28 and TRBJ1-1): DVKVTQSSRYLVKRTGEKVFLECVQDMDHENMFWYRQDPGLGLRLIYFSYDVKMKEKGDIPEGYSVSREKKERFSLILESASTNQTSMYLCASSSNPKGAFFGQGTRLTVV.

In this sample, this clone turned up once. The chain joins TRBV4-1 to TRBJ1-1; maybe TRBD1 (5 bases). This CDR3 spans 11 amino acids. V was cut by 10 bases and J by 10 bases, with 16 bases left in between. The germline gives CDR1 MGHRA, CDR2 YSYEKL. The CDR3 nucleotides are TGCGCCACCCAATCAGGGTACGGAGCTTTCTTT. Protein product: CATQSGYGAFF.

The chain joins TRBV6-6 to TRBJ1-5; 10 nucleotides align to TRBD1. Germline CDR1 and CDR2: MNHNY and SVGAGI (reference sequence). J lost 4 bases, V lost 5 bases, and 5 bases had no gene match. The CDR3 has 15 residues. CDR3 in DNA: TGTGCCAGCAGTCGGGACAGGGGTGGGAATCAGCCCCAGCATTTT. Translated, it gives CASSRDRGGNQPQHF.

This clone was recorded once. CDR3: CARSGGFETQYF. The CDR3 DNA is TGTGCCCGCTCGGGGGGGTTCGAGACCCAGTACTTC. The chain recombines TRBV19 with TRBJ2-5, with 8 bases that match TRBD2. With 11 bases clipped from V and 5 bases from J, the junction kept 7 bases outside the gene matches. The CDR3 is 12 amino acids. CDR1 is LNHDA, CDR2 SQIVND, per germline (reference sequence).

The V call is TRBV5-1, the J call TRBJ2-4, with 8 bases matching TRBD1. The V gene's germline CDR1 is SGHRS and CDR2 YFSETQ. This CDR3 contains 16 residues. V gave up 0 bases and J gave up 1 base; unmatched junction bases: 3. CDR3 loop: CASSLERDRAKNIQYF. The DNA for the CDR3 is TGCGCCAGCAGCTTGGAGAGGGACAGGGCCAAAAACATTCAGTACTTC. The whole variable domain, filled in from reference TRBV5-1 and TRBJ2-4, reads KAGVTQTPRYLIKTRGQQVTLSCSPISGHRSVSWYQQTPGQGLQFLFEYFSETQRNKGNFPGRFSGRQFSNSRSEMNVSTLELGDSALYLCASSLERDRAKNIQYFGAGTRLSVL.

The chain links TRBV3-1 (or the pseudogene TRBV3-2) to TRBJ2-7; D might be TRBD2 (5 bases). The CDR3 runs to 14 residues. The germline V and J ends were trimmed by 4 bases and 3 bases, with 13 bases remaining between them. Germline assignment: CDR1 LGHDT and CDR2 YNNKEL (reference sequence). The CDR3 here is CASSLLATSYEQYF. CDR3 coding DNA: TGTGCCAGCAGCCTCCTAGCCACTAGCTACGAGCAGTACTTC.

The rearrangement links TRBV5-8 to TRBJ1-5, with 7 bases identical to TRBD1. The CDR3 consists of 15 residues. The germline CDR1 and CDR2 sequences are SGHTS and YDEGEE. V was pared by 7 bases and J by 4 bases, with 11 bases of the junction left unmatched. CDR3 DNA: TGTGCCAGCGCGCTCCACAGGGGCCCAAATCAGCCCCAGCATTTT. It encodes CASALHRGPNQPQHF.

The chain combines TRBV5-1 with TRBJ2-2; D is uncertain. The CDR3 consists of 14 residues. The germline V gene encodes CDR1 SGHRS and CDR2 YFSETQ. The ends were cut back, 0 bases at V and 2 bases at J, with 5 bases in the middle. Written as DNA, the CDR3 is TGCGCCAGCAGCTTGGTCTTCAACACCGGGGAGCTGTTTTTT. Encoded protein: CASSLVFNTGELFF.

This clone was detected only once. The rearrangement links TRBV15 to TRBJ1-2; possible D gene TRBD1, 5 bases. The CDR3 extends over 14 amino acids. Germline V gene lookup returns CDR1 LNHNV and CDR2 YYDKDF (reference sequence). The V and J ends lost 3 bases and 6 bases respectively, with 14 bases between them. CDR3 protein: CATSSSFQGNGYTF. In DNA form, the CDR3 reads TGTGCCACCAGCAGCTCTTTTCAGGGAAATGGCTACACCTTC.

V is TRBV6-5 and J is TRBJ1-6; D remains unclear. V was pared by 8 bases and J by 9 bases, with 14 bases between. This CDR3 region has 13 residues. Per the germline V gene, CDR1 is MNHEY and CDR2 is SVGAGI. CDR3 loop: CASRRGEGSPLHF. As DNA, the CDR3 is TGTGCCAGCCGCAGAGGAGAAGGTTCACCCCTCCACTTT.

CDR3 sequence: CASSSLAGEAFF. In nucleotides, the CDR3 is TGTGCCAGCAGTTCCCTGGCGGGTGAAGCTTTCTTT. The chain is built from TRBV6-5 and TRBJ1-1; D uncertain. This CDR3 has 12 residues. V was pared by 4 bases and J by 7 bases, with 10 bases between. The germline V gene encodes CDR1 MNHEY and CDR2 SVGAGI.

This chain uses TRBV5-1 with TRBJ2-1, with 12 bases that match TRBD2. With V trimmed by 1 base and J by 7 bases, 0 bases remained unmatched. CDR3 length equals 14 residues. Germline CDR1 is SGHRS and CDR2 is YFSETQ. CDR3 sequence: CASSLLAGGNEQFF. The CDR3 DNA is TGCGCCAGCAGCTTGCTAGCGGGGGGGAATGAGCAGTTCTTC.

The chain carries TRBV4-1 and TRBJ1-4; D is ambiguous. Germline V gives CDR1 MGHRA, CDR2 YSYEKL. This CDR3 has 15 amino acids. V lost 6 bases and J lost 1, with 12 bases in between. DNA for the CDR3: TGCGCCAGCAGTCTCGGTACTTTAACTAATGAAAAACTGTTTTTT. Translated, it gives CASSLGTLTNEKLFF.

The CDR3 loop is CASIEDRDLAGELFF. The CDR3 region has the DNA TGTGCCAGCATTGAGGACAGGGATTTGGCCGGGGAGCTGTTTTTT. V is TRBV2 and J is TRBJ2-2; 8 nucleotides match TRBD1. Germline trimming cut 7 bases from V and 6 bases from J; bases unmatched to any gene: 10. In germline, CDR1 is SNHLY, CDR2 FYNNEI. This CDR3 contains 15 residues.

The rearrangement joins TRBV19 to TRBJ1-1, with 8 bases lining up with TRBD1. The CDR3 runs to 16 residues. Germline V lookup: CDR1 LNHDA, CDR2 SQIVND (reference sequence). V was pared by 5 bases and J by 0 bases, with 8 bases of the junction left unmatched. For the CDR3, the DNA is TGTGCCAGTAGTCCCTACCTACAGGGGGTGAACACTGAAGCTTTCTTT. As protein: CASSPYLQGVNTEAFF.

The chain joins TRBV30 to TRBJ1-1; 7 bases match TRBD1. The CDR3 runs 14 residues. The germline V gene has CDR1 GTSNPN and CDR2 SVGIG (reference sequence). The junction had 8 bases not matched to a gene; V was cut back by 0 bases and J by 7 bases. The CDR3: CAWSVRTGSHEAFF. The CDR3 nucleotides read TGTGCCTGGAGTGTACGGACAGGTAGTCATGAAGCTTTCTTT.

The chain recombines TRBV18 with TRBJ1-6, with 7 bases identical to TRBD1. Germline CDR1 reads KGHSH; CDR2 reads LQKENI. The CDR3 covers 15 residues. With 3 bases clipped from V and 7 bases from J, the junction kept 6 bases outside the gene matches. The CDR3 sequence: CASSPQGVGNSPLHF. The CDR3 DNA is TGTGCCAGCTCACCCCAGGGGGTAGGCAATTCACCCCTCCACTTT.

The chain carries TRBV4-2 and TRBJ1-5; D remains ambiguous. CDR1 is LGHNA, CDR2 YNFKEQ, per germline. CDR3 size: 15 residues. Trimming took off 4 bases at V and 0 bases at J, with 10 bases between the two ends. CDR3: CASSPTAYSNQPQHF. The CDR3 DNA follows: TGTGCCAGCAGCCCCACAGCCTATAGCAATCAGCCCCAGCATTTT.

The genes are TRBV7-8 and TRBJ2-1; 10 bases match TRBD1. V lost 3 bases and J lost 4; bases outside the gene matches: 6. The CDR3 length is 16 residues. Germline CDR1 reads SGHVS; CDR2 reads FQNEAQ. CDR3 amino acids: CASSFRPGQGYNEQFF. In DNA, the CDR3 is TGTGCCAGCAGCTTTAGGCCGGGACAGGGGTACAATGAGCAGTTCTTC.

This rearrangement joins TRBV6-1 to TRBJ1-4; 8 positions agree with TRBD1. CDR3 length equals 17 residues. Germline V gives CDR1 MNHNS, CDR2 SASEGT. V shed 0 bases, J shed 6 bases, and the junction held 9 bases outside the gene matches. The CDR3 DNA is TGTGCCAGCAGTGAAGCGTTGACAGGGGTTGGGCATGAAAAACTGTTTTTT. Its translation: CASSEALTGVGHEKLFF.